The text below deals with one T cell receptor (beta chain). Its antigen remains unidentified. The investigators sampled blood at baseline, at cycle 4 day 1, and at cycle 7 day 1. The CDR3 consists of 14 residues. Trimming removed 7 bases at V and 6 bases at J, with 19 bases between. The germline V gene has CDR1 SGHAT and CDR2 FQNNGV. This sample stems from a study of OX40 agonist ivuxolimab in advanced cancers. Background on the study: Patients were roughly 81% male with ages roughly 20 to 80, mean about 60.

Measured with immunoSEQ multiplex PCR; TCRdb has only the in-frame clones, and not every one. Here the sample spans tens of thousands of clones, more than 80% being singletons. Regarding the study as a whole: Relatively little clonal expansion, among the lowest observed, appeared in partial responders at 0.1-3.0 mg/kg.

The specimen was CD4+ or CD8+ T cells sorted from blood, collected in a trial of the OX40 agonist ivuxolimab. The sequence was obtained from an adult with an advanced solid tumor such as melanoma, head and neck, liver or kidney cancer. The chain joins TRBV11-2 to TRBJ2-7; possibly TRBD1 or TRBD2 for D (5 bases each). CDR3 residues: CASKQARDQPEQYF. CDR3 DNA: TGTGCCAGCAAACAAGCGAGGGACCAACCCGAGCAGTACTTC.